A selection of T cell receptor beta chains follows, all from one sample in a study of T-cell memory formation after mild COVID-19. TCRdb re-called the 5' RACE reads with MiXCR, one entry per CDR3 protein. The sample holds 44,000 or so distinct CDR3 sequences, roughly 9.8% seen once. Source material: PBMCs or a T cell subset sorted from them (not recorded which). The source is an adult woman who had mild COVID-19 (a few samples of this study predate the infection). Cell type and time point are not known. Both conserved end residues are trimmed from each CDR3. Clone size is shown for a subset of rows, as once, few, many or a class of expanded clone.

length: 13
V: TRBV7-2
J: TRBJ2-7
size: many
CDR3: ASSAVRDSPYEQY

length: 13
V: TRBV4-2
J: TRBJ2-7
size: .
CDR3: ARGPGGAGSYEQY

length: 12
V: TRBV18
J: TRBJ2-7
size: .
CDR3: ASSPGQGPPEQY

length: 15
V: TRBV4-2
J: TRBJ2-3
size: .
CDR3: ASSQDGTSGGSDTQY

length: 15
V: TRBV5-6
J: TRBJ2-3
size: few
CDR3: ASSLFPPRASADTQY

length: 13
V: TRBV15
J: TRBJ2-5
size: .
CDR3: ATSTGLTPQETQY

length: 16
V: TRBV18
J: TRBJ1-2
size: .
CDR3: ASSPLPHRREGNYGYT

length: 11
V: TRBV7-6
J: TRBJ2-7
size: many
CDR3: ASSLGTGGEQY

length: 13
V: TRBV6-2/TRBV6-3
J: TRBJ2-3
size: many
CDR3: ASSPRLAGGDTQY

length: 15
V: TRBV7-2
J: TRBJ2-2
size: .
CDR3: ASSLAFRPPGTGELF

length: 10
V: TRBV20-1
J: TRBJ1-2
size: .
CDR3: SARPEGYGYT